This entry describes one T cell receptor (beta chain). Its antigen is currently unknown. Germline V CDR1 and CDR2: LNHDA, SQIVND (reference sequence). CDR3 length equals 17 residues. V lost 10 bases and J lost 0, with 24 bases in between. These data are taken from a study of identical twins. Broader study findings: The analysis was cross-sectional rather than longitudinal within donors. Out-of-frame alpha sequences common to twins exhibited an excess of low generation probability.

Each CDR3 protein is one row after TCRdb ran MiXCR on the 5' RACE reads. The profile shows 750,000 to 950,000 distinct CDR3 sequences, 9% to 15% of them singletons. The sample also formed part of further work on yellow fever vaccine responses in identical twins.

The TCR was taken from a woman aged 18-30 years in good health. V gene TRBV19 combines with J gene TRBJ1-1; perhaps TRBD1 as D (5 bases). The sequenced material came from PBMCs. CDR3 sequence: CATRTGQRGAMNTEAFF. The CDR3 DNA sequence: TGTGCCACTCGCACAGGCCAAAGAGGCGCGATGAACACTGAAGCTTTCTTT.